These 27 T cell receptor beta chains were sequenced from one sample in a study of metastatic and nonmetastatic thyroid tumors. No patient received treatment before thyroid surgery. TCRdb recomputed clones from the PCR reads via MiXCR. Here the sample spans 35,000 to 55,000 clones, around 25% being singletons. The sample consisted of blood. The receptors derive from a male donor with papillary thyroid cancer or a benign thyroid nodule (not recorded which). Some clones in this sample may be carry-over from other donors' samples.

This clone was counted many times. The chain employs TRBV4-2 and TRBJ2-7; D gene uncertain. Trimming cost V 0 bases and J 3 bases, with 12 bases left between them. Germline loops: CDR1 LGHNA, CDR2 YNFKEQ. This CDR3 is 15 amino acids long. CDR3 bases: TGTGCCAGCAGCCAAGAGTCGCTAGGCAGCTACGAGCAGTACTTC. It is translated as CASSQESLGSYEQYF.

On this clone itself: A read error is possible here, since a much larger clone lies one base away. The chain is built from TRBV30 and TRBJ2-5; 9 bases fit TRBD1. Looked up from germline, CDR1 is GTSNPN and CDR2 is SVGIG (reference sequence). The CDR3 runs to 14 residues. Here the CDR3 reads CTWSGTGLQETQYF. The DNA for the CDR3 is TGTACCTGGTCCGGGACAGGGCTCCAAGAGACCCAGTACTTC.

This clone has a count of ten or more. Other DNA sequences of this sample code for an identical CDR3. This sequence joins TRBV19 and TRBJ1-1, with D possibly TRBD1 on 5 matching bases. The CDR3 is 11 amino acids. The V and J ends lost 9 bases and 11 bases respectively, with 16 bases between them. Per germline, CDR1 LNHDA and CDR2 SQIVND (reference sequence). The DNA for the CDR3 is TGTGCCAGCTATACCACAGGTTGGGCTTTCTTT. Residues: CASYTTGWAFF.

This chain uses TRBV5-1 with TRBJ2-7; D gene unclear. The germline V and J ends were trimmed by 5 bases and 6 bases, with 18 bases remaining between them. Per the germline V gene, CDR1 is SGHRS and CDR2 is YFSETQ. The CDR3 sequence is 14 residues long. The CDR3 is CASRLVAPPGEQYF. The CDR3, as DNA: TGCGCCAGCAGACTCGTCGCGCCCCCCGGCGAGCAGTACTTC.

This clone was counted many times. This chain links TRBV20-1 with TRBJ2-1, with 10 bases aligning to TRBD2. Germline CDR1 reads DFQATT; CDR2 reads SNEGSKA (reference sequence). The CDR3 has 14 residues. Trimming cost V 5 bases and J 9 bases; bases outside gene matches: 10. The chain's CDR3 is CSAAPASGRSEQFF. The CDR3 DNA is TGCAGTGCTGCCCCCGCTAGCGGGAGATCTGAGCAGTTCTTC.

This clone turned up a few times. The chain joins TRBV6-1 to TRBJ2-7; TRBD2 matches 7 bases. Germline V gene lookup returns CDR1 MNHNS and CDR2 SASEGT. The length of the CDR3 is 16 residues. J lost 2 bases, V lost 0 bases, and 7 bases had no gene match. CDR3 region: CASSEARSGVAYEQYF. The CDR3 DNA is TGTGCCAGCAGTGAAGCTAGGAGCGGGGTAGCCTACGAGCAGTACTTC.

In its sample, this clone was seen many times. The chain carries TRBV5-1 and TRBJ1-6, with 8 positions matching TRBD1. Germline assignment: CDR1 SGHRS and CDR2 YFSETQ. CDR3 length: 14 residues. J gave up 8 bases and V 4 bases, and 5 bases lay outside the gene matches. In DNA form, the CDR3 reads TGCGCCAGCAGCCGGGACAGGTCACATTCACCCCTCCACTTT. It encodes CASSRDRSHSPLHF.

This clone has only a few counts. The chain is built from TRBV11-2 and TRBJ2-1; 14 nucleotides match TRBD2. The CDR3 loop spans 16 amino acids. Germline CDR1 is SGHAT and CDR2 is FQNNGV. V lost 5 bases to trimming and J lost 10 bases; unmatched junction nucleotides: 10. The CDR3 reads CASSPVGLAGVREQFF. DNA of the CDR3: TGTGCCAGCAGCCCCGTGGGACTAGCGGGAGTTCGGGAGCAGTTCTTC.

The chain couples TRBV10-3 to TRBJ2-3, with a weak D call TRBD2 (6 bases). V was cut by 2 bases and J by 11 bases, with 8 bases left in between. The CDR3 length is 11 residues. Germline CDR1 ENHRY, CDR2 SYGVKD. DNA of the CDR3: TGTGCCATCAGTGAGGGGGAGGTGCAGTATTTT. Its protein product is CAISEGEVQYF.

This clone was seen ten or more times. The rearrangement joins TRBV11-2 to TRBJ2-2; TRBD1 agrees at 8 bases. This CDR3 region has 17 residues. J was trimmed by 1 base and V by 0 bases; bases with no gene match: 4. The V gene's germline CDR1 is SGHAT and CDR2 FQNNGV. This CDR3 reads CASSLDLDRENTGELFF. The CDR3 DNA reads as TGTGCCAGCAGCTTAGATCTGGACAGGGAGAACACCGGGGAGCTGTTTTTT.

This clone was counted at least ten times. The chain has TRBV11-1 and TRBJ2-7, with 11 nucleotides matching TRBD1. V trimming: 1 base; J trimming: 2 bases; junction bases outside the gene matches: 4. CDR3 length: 16 amino acids. Germline CDR1 and CDR2: SGHAT and FQDESV (reference sequence). CDR3 residues: CASSLEPGQGAYEQYF. CDR3 nucleotide sequence: TGTGCCAGCAGCTTAGAGCCGGGACAGGGGGCCTACGAGCAGTACTTC.

This clone has a count of ten or more. The chain's CDR3 is CASSEFDEQFF. Here the CDR3 DNA reads TGTGCCAGCAGTGAATTCGATGAGCAGTTCTTC. The V and J genes are TRBV2 and TRBJ2-1, with no clear D. From germline, CDR1 is SNHLY and CDR2 FYNNEI. V was cut by 2 bases and J by 8 bases, with 4 bases left in between. The CDR3 has 11 amino acids. The whole variable domain, remainder taken from reference TRBV2 and TRBJ2-1, is EPEVTQTPSHQVTQMGQEVILRCVPISNHLYFYWYRQILGQKVEFLVSFYNNEISEKSEIFDDQFSVERPDGSNFTLKIRSTKLEDSAMYFCASSEFDEQFFGPGTRLTVL.

The chain joins TRBV6-1 to TRBJ2-1; TRBD2 aligns across 10 bases. CDR1 and CDR2 (germline): MNHNS, SASEGT. The CDR3 sequence is 14 residues long. Losses at the gene ends were 7 bases for V and 4 bases for J; bases not matched to a gene: 4. Written as DNA, the CDR3 is TGTGCCAGCACTTGGACTAGCGGATACAATGAGCAGTTCTTC. It yields the protein CASTWTSGYNEQFF.

This clone was seen many times. The rearrangement joins TRBV7-2 to TRBJ2-5; tentatively, D is TRBD2 (5 bases). The CDR3 has 16 residues. V was clipped by 2 bases and J by 8 bases, with 21 bases between them. Germline assignment: CDR1 SGHTA and CDR2 FQGNSA. The CDR3 region has the DNA TGTGCCAGCAGCTTATGGGGAGCTCCCGGTGCAAAAACCCAGTACTTC. Amino acid sequence: CASSLWGAPGAKTQYF.

This clone was counted ten times or more. The chain combines TRBV18 with TRBJ1-3; D ambiguous. Germline V gene lookup returns CDR1 KGHSH and CDR2 LQKENI. Trimming cost V 0 bases and J 2 bases, with 11 bases left between them. The CDR3 length is 16 residues. The CDR3 DNA reads as TGTGCCAGCTCACCACCGTCCAGGTTCGCTGGAAACACCATATATTTT. Protein sequence: CASSPPSRFAGNTIYF.

Notes on this clone: A junction end diverges from the germline sequence, so it may reflect a read error. The chain combines TRBV11-1 with TRBJ2-7, with D perhaps matching TRBD2 (6 bases). This CDR3 has 15 residues. Per the germline V gene, CDR1 is SGHAT and CDR2 is FQDESV (reference sequence). The CDR3 reads CASSLGASVLYEQHF. As DNA, the CDR3 is TGTGCCAGCAGCTTAGGGGCTAGCGTCTTATACGAGCAGCACTTC.

This clone was counted only a few times. The chain combines TRBV19 with TRBJ2-7; 7 nucleotides match TRBD1. The CDR3 spans 15 residues. J gave up 3 bases and V 5 bases, and 10 bases lay outside the gene matches. Germline CDR1 and CDR2: LNHDA and SQIVND (reference sequence). The CDR3 coding sequence is TGTGCCAGTAGTCCAAGGACAGGCCCGAACTACGAGCAGTACTTC. This codes for CASSPRTGPNYEQYF.

The chain uses TRBV6-1 and TRBJ2-2, with 9 nucleotides matching TRBD2. CDR1 MNHNS and CDR2 SASEGT come from the germline V gene. The CDR3 length is 16 residues. With V trimmed by 4 bases and J by 1 base, 4 bases remained unmatched. CDR3 coding DNA: TGTGCCAGCAGTGGATCAGCGGGGGGGAACACCGGGGAGCTGTTTTTT. The encoded protein is CASSGSAGGNTGELFF.

The V call is TRBV5-6, the J call TRBJ2-7, with D perhaps given as TRBD1 or TRBD2 (5 bases each). Germline-derived CDR1 and CDR2 are SGHDT and YYEEEE. This CDR3 has 17 amino acids. The V and J ends lost 4 bases and 1 base respectively, with 21 bases between them. The CDR3 DNA is TGTGCCAGCAGCCTTGGGGTAGCAGGGACCTCTTCCTACGAGCAGTACTTC. The encoded protein is CASSLGVAGTSSYEQYF.

The V call is TRBV4-1, the J call TRBJ1-1; D gene uncertain. From germline, CDR1 is MGHRA and CDR2 YSYEKL. This CDR3 is 14 amino acids long. The ends were cut back, 0 bases at V and 11 bases at J, with 16 bases in the middle. CDR3 region: CASSQEPTRVDAFF. CDR3 DNA: TGCGCCAGCAGCCAAGAGCCCACACGGGTTGATGCTTTCTTT.

On this clone: Sequence at one end of the junction differs from germline and may be a read error. CDR3 nucleotides: TGTGCCATCAGCTTATTAACTCCTGAGGGCTCAGATACGCAGTATTTT. This sequence encodes CAISLLTPEGSDTQYF. The J gene is TRBJ2-3, the V gene TRBV11-1, with D tentatively TRBD2 (5 bases). Germline lookup yields CDR1 SGHAT and CDR2 FQDESV (reference sequence). This CDR3 is built from 16 residues.

This clone was counted many times. The chain uses TRBV27 and TRBJ2-7, with a weak D call TRBD1 (5 bases). Trimming cost V 2 bases and J 2 bases, with 16 bases left between them. The CDR3 runs to 16 residues. Germline V lookup: CDR1 MNHEY, CDR2 SMNVEV (reference sequence). The CDR3 nucleotides read TGTGCCAGCAGTTTAGAGACAGCGCGATTTCCCTACGAGCAGTACTTC. This codes for CASSLETARFPYEQYF.

The chain joins TRBV29-1 to TRBJ2-7; 12 bases are a match to TRBD1. V lost 4 bases to trimming and J lost 4 bases; unmatched junction nucleotides: 5. This CDR3 has 14 amino acids. In germline, CDR1 is SQVTM, CDR2 ANQGSEA. The chain's CDR3 is CSVGDRGPWYEQYF. The DNA for the CDR3 is TGCAGCGTTGGGGACAGGGGGCCTTGGTACGAGCAGTACTTC.

This clone was recorded at least ten times. This rearrangement joins TRBV5-1 to TRBJ1-2; the D is unclear. The CDR3 has 16 residues. In germline, CDR1 is SGHRS, CDR2 YFSETQ. V was trimmed by 2 bases and J by 4 bases, leaving 18 bases between them. The CDR3 bases are TGCGCCAGCAGCTTTGGACTGGTGACGGAGAGCTATGGCTACACCTTC. Its protein is CASSFGLVTESYGYTF.

In its sample, this clone was seen many times. The chain uses TRBV9 and TRBJ2-5; D unclear. This CDR3 comprises 13 residues. Germline lookup yields CDR1 SGDLS and CDR2 YYNGEE. V was pared by 5 bases and J by 3 bases, with 11 bases between. CDR3 loop: CASSTAGEETQYF. As DNA, the CDR3 is TGTGCCAGCAGTACTGCAGGAGAAGAGACCCAGTACTTC.

Regarding this clone: Since a much larger clone is just one base distant, this may be a read error. The sample has other DNA sequences that encode this CDR3 too. The rearrangement joins TRBV11-1 to TRBJ2-1; D unresolved. Trimming shortened V by 6 bases and J by 1 base, and 13 bases separated the two germline ends. In germline, CDR1 is SGHAT, CDR2 FQDESV (reference sequence). CDR3 length equals 15 residues. The CDR3 region is CASSYSLASYNEQFF. The DNA for the CDR3 is TGTGCCAGCAGTTACAGCCTGGCGTCCTACAATGAGCAGTTCTTC.

There are many counts of this clone. This chain uses TRBV28 with TRBJ2-5; D ambiguous. The CDR3 covers 13 residues. The germline CDR1 and CDR2 sequences are MDHEN and SYDVKM. Trimming left V 5 bases short and J 0 bases short, with 7 bases between. This CDR3 is CASSGFYQETQYF. As DNA, the CDR3 is TGTGCCAGCAGTGGATTCTACCAAGAGACCCAGTACTTC.